In its sample, the clone carrying this TCR beta chain was seen once. Methods used by the authors: Nucleated cell number was recorded as an estimate derived from reference gene primer amplification. Using immunoSEQ multiplex PCR, the repertoire was profiled, and TCRdb retains in-frame clones only, with some absent. From that table come the V and J calls and clone size; the DNA was used to work out D and trimming. The sample carries about 160,000 clones, 89% recorded once. Losses at the gene ends were 4 bases for V and 4 bases for J; bases not matched to a gene: 7. This CDR3 spans 14 amino acids. Per germline, CDR1 SGDLS and CDR2 YYNGEE. These data come from a study of blood T cell repertoires in COVID-19. Study background: The origin of the acute and convalescent COVID-19 samples was the United States, Italy and Spain. Nucleic acid was either cDNA or gDNA, and it came from T cells, B-cell-depleted T cells, or PBMCs.

The chain joins TRBV9 to TRBJ2-7, with TRBD1 identical over 8 bases. Input material: peripheral blood. The sequence was obtained from a man aged 60 to 75 with acute or convalescent COVID-19. CDR3 nucleotides: TGTGCCAGCAGCTCCGGGACAGGAGGATACGAGCAGTACTTC. It is translated as CASSSGTGGYEQYF.